A selection of T cell receptor delta chains follows, all from one sample in a study of gamma-delta chains in newborns, infants, children. TCRdb re-processed the reads via CATT. The repertoire holds 2,500 to 3,500 delta-chain clones, with 51% as singletons. The sample consisted of blood. These receptors originate from a child who received the measles vaccine. Each CDR3 is given with its conserved first and last residue. Fields, in order: J gene, D gene, V gene, clone size, CDR3 protein, CDR3 DNA. D genes are given only for firm matches. Clone size is given for some rows only: seen once, a few or many times, or a class if the clone is expanded.

>TRDJ1|-|TRDV1|-
CALGEQDTDVTDKLIF
TGTGCCCTTGGGGAACAAGATACGGATGTCACCGATAAACTCATCTTT
>TRDJ2|TRDD3|TRDV2|large
CACDLLGDTAQLFF
TGTGCCTGTGACCTCCTGGGGGATACAGCACAACTCTTCTTT
>TRDJ1|TRDD3|TRDV1|-
CALGEQCGLGDGDTDKLIF
TGTGCTCTTGGGGAACAGTGCGGTCTGGGGGATGGGGACACCGATAAACTCATCTTT
>TRDJ1|TRDD3|TRDV1|once
CALGDPLEVYWGIRTNTDKLIF
TGTGCTCTTGGGGATCCCTTGGAGGTTTACTGGGGGATACGCACCAACACCGATAAACTCATCTTT
>TRDJ2|TRDD3|TRDV3|large
CAFGFSVWGIPSTAQLFF
TGTGCCTTTGGCTTCTCTGTGTGGGGGATACCTTCGACAGCACAACTCTTCTTT
>TRDJ2|TRDD3|TRDV2|large
CACDKMGDTAQLFF
TGTGCCTGTGACAAGATGGGGGATACAGCACAACTCTTCTTT
>TRDJ1|TRDD3|TRDV3|medium-sized
CAWALPVTGGTRRYTDKLIF
TGTGCCTGGGCCCTTCCGGTTACTGGGGGAACTCGACGTTACACCGATAAACTCATCTTT
>TRDJ1|-|TRAV29/DV5|-
CAASAIEGPDTDKLIF
TGTGCAGCAAGCGCGATCGAGGGGCCCGACACCGATAAACTCATCTTT
>TRDJ1|-|TRDV1|medium-sized
CALGELSGEGVGRKLIF
TGTGCTCTTGGGGAACTTTCCGGGGAGGGGGTAGGTCGGAAACTCATCTTT
>TRDJ1|TRDD3|TRDV2|medium-sized
CACDILLGDTSDKLIF
TGTGCCTGTGACATCCTACTGGGGGATACGTCCGATAAACTCATCTTT
>TRDJ1|-|TRDV2|-
CACDTVGAYTDKLIF
TGTGCCTGTGACACCGTGGGGGCTTACACCGATAAACTCATCTTT
>TRDJ1|TRDD3|TRDV1|few
CALGELEGGDTCDKLIF
TGTGCTCTTGGGGAACTAGAGGGCGGGGATACCTGCGATAAACTCATCTTT
>TRDJ2|TRDD3|TRDV2|few
CACATVLGDTKGAALGILTAQLFF
TGTGCCTGTGCCACGGTACTGGGGGATACAAAAGGTGCCGCGCTGGGTATTTTGACAGCACAACTCTTCTTT
>TRDJ1|TRDD3|TRDV3|medium-sized
CASMSHTEPVLGTPPKLIF
TGTGCCTCTATGTCACACACTGAACCTGTACTGGGGACCCCTCCTAAACTCATCTTT
>TRDJ1|TRDD3|TRDV1|once
CALGSCPTFIRTGGYAIDKLIF
TGTGCTCTGGGGTCGTGCCCGACCTTTATTCGTACTGGGGGATACGCCATCGATAAACTCATCTTT
>TRDJ1|TRDD3|TRDV2|few
CACGTAGKSLTGGYTDKLIF
TGTGCCTGTGGCACCGCAGGAAAATCGCTTACTGGGGGATACACCGATAAACTCATCTTT
>TRDJ1|-|TRDV1|medium-sized
CALGELHILSGIGKLIF
TGTGCTCTTGGGGAACTCCATATCTTGAGCGGGATAGGCAAACTCATCTTT
>TRDJ1|-|TRDV3|large
CAFRPPPGPLGPYTDKLIF
TGTGCCTTTCGGCCTCCACCAGGTCCACTTGGGCCATACACCGATAAACTCATCTTT
>TRDJ1|TRDD3|TRDV3|large
CAFTHTRWGTYTDKLIF
TGTGCCTTCACCCATACTAGGTGGGGGACTTACACCGATAAACTCATCTTT
>TRDJ1|-|TRDV1|medium-sized
CALGELPLRADKLIF
TGTGCTCTTGGGGAACTACCGTTACGCGCCGATAAACTCATCTTT
>TRDJ1|-|TRDV1|few
CALGEHPFLRFYWGVDKLIF
TGTGCTCTTGGGGAACACCCCTTCCTACGGTTTTACTGGGGGGTCGATAAACTCATCTTT
>TRDJ1|TRDD3|TRDV3|medium-sized
CAFGRMGDTLGHATDKLIF
TGTGCCTTTGGAAGAATGGGGGATACGCTGGGTCACGCAACCGATAAACTCATCTTT
>TRDJ1|TRDD3|TRDV2|-
CACDRPLRKIRTNWGIGGPDKLIF
TGTGCCTGTGACCGTCCGTTAAGAAAGATTAGAACTAACTGGGGGATTGGGGGGCCCGATAAACTCATCTTT
>TRDJ1|-|TRDV1|-
CALGELDSALGWLWGLTLRTDKLIF
TGTGCTCTTGGGGAACTAGATTCGGCCTTAGGGTGGCTCTGGGGACTAACTTTAAGGACCGATAAACTCATCTTT
>TRDJ1|TRDD3|TRDV3|-
CAFKRGAHGWGPKDTDKLIF
TGTGCCTTTAAGCGTGGGGCGCATGGCTGGGGGCCCAAGGACACCGATAAACTCATCTTT
>TRDJ1|TRDD3|TRDV1|-
CALGRTVFLRWLGDTLPHKLIF
TGTGCTCTTGGGAGAACAGTCTTCCTACGCTGGTTGGGGGATACGCTGCCGCATAAACTCATCTTT
>TRDJ1|-|TRDV1|medium-sized
CALGELFSPRRGWFPYTDKLIF
TGTGCTCTTGGGGAACTTTTTTCCCCTCGGCGGGGATGGTTCCCGTACACCGATAAACTCATCTTT
>TRDJ3|-|TRDV1|-
CALGERILLGGLSPWDTRQMFF
TGTGCTCTTGGGGAACGTATACTCCTTGGGGGGCTGAGCCCCTGGGACACCCGACAGATGTTTTTC
>TRDJ3|TRDD3|TRDV2|medium-sized
CACDSTGGRSWDTRQMFF
TGTGCCTGTGACTCTACTGGGGGTCGCTCCTGGGACACCCGACAGATGTTTTTC
>TRDJ1|TRDD3|TRDV2|few
CACDTLLGDRSYTDKLIF
TGTGCCTGTGACACTCTACTGGGGGACCGATCCTACACCGATAAACTCATCTTT
>TRDJ3|TRDD3|TRDV2|medium-sized
CACDTVLGGSWDTRQMFF
TGTGCCTGTGACACCGTACTGGGGGGCTCCTGGGACACCCGACAGATGTTTTTC
>TRDJ1|-|TRDV2|medium-sized
CACDAVGLRDKLIF
TGTGCCTGTGACGCCGTGGGGCTACGGGATAAACTCATCTTT
>TRDJ2|TRDD3|TRDV1|medium-sized
CALGEPPFLRIKCVLGDTAQLFF
TGTGCTCTTGGGGAGCCCCCCTTCCTAAGGATTAAGTGTGTGCTGGGGGATACGGCACAACTCTTCTTT
>TRDJ1|TRDD3|TRDV2|medium-sized
CACDTLVGLTGGPPRELIF
TGTGCCTGTGACACCCTAGTTGGATTGACTGGGGGACCCCCTCGCGAACTCATCTTT